This T cell receptor (beta chain) appears in the sequencing data of a study of beta chain features in type 1 diabetes. The study reverse transcribed the entire isolated RNA, so it sequenced expressed TCRB transcripts. The method was immunoSEQ multiplex PCR; TCRdb's version includes in-frame clones alone and lacks a portion of them. This table has fewer than 350,000 clones, under 8.5% appearing once. Germline V CDR1 and CDR2: SGHRS, YFSETQ. Trimming stripped 0 bases from V and 5 bases from J, with 14 bases between. The CDR3 sequence is 15 residues long. This clone appeared a few times. This TCR came from a woman between 18 and 29 years old in good health. The rearrangement links TRBV5-1 to TRBJ2-5; D is unclear. Sequenced: central memory CD4+ T cells from blood. The CDR3: CASSLGTGPWETQYF. The CDR3 DNA reads as TGCGCCAGCAGCTTGGGCACCGGTCCATGGGAGACCCAGTACTTC. The entire variable domain, with the rest obtained from reference TRBV5-1 and TRBJ2-5, is as follows: KAGVTQTPRYLIKTRGQQVTLSCSPISGHRSVSWYQQTPGQGLQFLFEYFSETQRNKGNFPGRFSGRQFSNSRSEMNVSTLELGDSALYLCASSLGTGPWETQYFGPGTRLLVL.